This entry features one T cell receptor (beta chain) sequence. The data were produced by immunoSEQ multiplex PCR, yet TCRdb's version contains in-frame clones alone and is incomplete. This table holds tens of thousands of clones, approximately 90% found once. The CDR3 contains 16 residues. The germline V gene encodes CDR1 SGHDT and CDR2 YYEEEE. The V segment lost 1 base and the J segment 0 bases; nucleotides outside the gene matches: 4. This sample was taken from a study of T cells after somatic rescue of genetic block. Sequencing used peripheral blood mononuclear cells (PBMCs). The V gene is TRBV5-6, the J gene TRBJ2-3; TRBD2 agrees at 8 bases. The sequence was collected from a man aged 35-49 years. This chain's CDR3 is CASSLFPSGSTDTQYF. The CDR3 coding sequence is TGTGCCAGCAGCTTGTTTCCTAGCGGGAGCACAGATACGCAGTATTTT.